This T cell receptor beta chain was retrieved from a study of Ad26.COV2.S vaccination and SARS-CoV-2 variants (dated by TCRdb to the early 2020s). For the study in its entirety: TCRbeta repertoire sequencing served as the tool for gauging how specific and how broad the SARS-CoV-2-reactive T cell receptors were following Ad26.COV2.S vaccination. The TCR-sequenced set comprised approximately 32 samples: about 19 Ad26.COV2.S vaccine recipients, 5 placebo recipients and 8 SARS-CoV-2 convalescent individuals.

Points on this clone: Its antigen specificity is not known. No much larger clone exists at a distance of one base, and base qualities are not known.

The V and J ends are trimmed by 3 bases and 0 bases, leaving 12 bases between them. In the germline V gene (reference sequence), CDR1 corresponds to LNHDA and CDR2 to SQIVND. The CDR3 measures 16 amino acids from cysteine to phenylalanine. The retained sequence is limited to the CDR3, 48 bases, with the frame set at the first base. The immunoSEQ Assay was the method used to sequence TCRbeta CDR3 regions. After extraction, genomic DNA underwent amplification by bias-controlled multiplex PCR, followed by high-throughput sequencing. The source study handled its data this way. Collapsing and filtering of sequences were performed to quantify the absolute abundance of each unique TCRbeta CDR3 region. T cell fraction was estimated by normalization of TCRbeta template counts to usable DNA, with usable DNA being measured through amplification of reference genes present in all nucleated cells. Repertoire TCRs were annotated as SARS-CoV-2-specific when V gene, CDR3 amino acid sequence and J gene were exactly matched to a known reactive TCR set. MIRA supplied the reference SARS-CoV-2 TCR set, which was filtered for enrichment in COVID-19-positive ImmuneCODE repertoires so that public or cross-reactive TCRs were removed. Using the MIRA antigens, annotated TCRs were further analysed by specific ORF or by position within an ORF. Breadth was defined as annotated unique rearrangements over total unique productive rearrangements; depth was the summed frequency of those rearrangements. TCR breadth was compared between groups using two-sided Wilcoxon rank-sum tests. TCRdb stores this immuneACCESS table with in-frame sequences only. Part of the clones is absent; in the studies checked, under half of the shortfall reflects unresolved V genes, and no reason is known for the rest. V, J and clone size are those of that table, while D and trimming were read from the DNA. In all, the sample holds around 170,000 clones, and 70% to 90% of those were seen once. The top ten clonotypes cover more than 4.5% of the sample.

What the research found in general, with its limitations: Vaccine and placebo recipients had similar non-spike TCR breadth, a finding consistent with the vaccine containing only spike. After vaccination, spike-specific CD8+ and CD4+ T cell responses were reported to show substantial breadth. According to the authors, total T cell responses may have been underestimated by the TCR breadth and depth analyses. Ad26.COV2.S recipients had higher spike-specific TCR breadth than placebo recipients (P = 0.0014).

Read against the paper, the sample's time point label means: individuals recovered from natural SARS-CoV-2 infection. The source was peripheral blood, collected after recovery from COVID-19. The sequence derives from a human donor who had recovered from COVID-19. The rearrangement joined TRBV19 to TRBJ1-5; there is no confident call for the D gene. The CDR3 has the sequence CASSIGGLASNQPQHF. The DNA sequence follows: TGTGCCAGTAGTATTGGCGGGTTGGCTAGCAATCAGCCCCAGCATTTT.